Below, 20 T cell receptor beta chains from the same sample are listed, as sequenced in a study of blood T cell repertoires in COVID-19. Here immunoSEQ multiplex PCR was the method, and the copy in TCRdb shows in-frame clones only, minus some. This table holds some 350,000 clones, roughly 84% found once. Sequencing used PBMCs or T cells enriched from blood (not recorded which). Receptor source: a woman in her 30s who had recovered from COVID-19.

This CDR3 reads CASTRGYEKLFF. In DNA form, the CDR3 reads TGTGCCAGCACCAGGGGTTATGAAAAACTGTTTTTT. The rearrangement uses TRBV28 and TRBJ1-4; tentatively, D is TRBD1 (6 bases). Trimming left V 7 bases short and J 6 bases short, with 9 bases between. CDR3 size: 12 residues. Germline V CDR1 and CDR2: MDHEN, SYDVKM.

The chain is built from TRBV7-9 and TRBJ2-1; perhaps TRBD2 as D (6 bases). V lost 3 bases and J 2 bases, leaving 11 bases between the germline ends. The CDR3 contains 15 residues. CDR1 is SEHNR, CDR2 FQNEAQ, per germline (reference sequence). CDR3 in amino acids: CASSFGRTTYNEQFF. CDR3 sequence (DNA): TGTGCCAGCAGCTTTGGGAGGACGACCTACAATGAGCAGTTCTTC.

The chain has TRBV5-1 and TRBJ1-1, with 8 bases matching TRBD1. The CDR3 spans 15 residues. Germline V gives CDR1 SGHRS, CDR2 YFSETQ. Trimming cost V 2 bases and J 1 base; bases outside gene matches: 4. The CDR3 here is CASSFSGTGNTEAFF. For the CDR3, the DNA is TGCGCCAGCAGCTTTTCCGGGACAGGGAACACTGAAGCTTTCTTT.

This clone appeared a single time. The V gene is TRBV5-4, the J gene TRBJ1-2, with D maybe TRBD1 (5 bases). The CDR3 is 13 amino acids. Trimming cost V 2 bases and J 3 bases, with 8 bases left between them. Germline lookup yields CDR1 SGHNT and CDR2 YYREEE (reference sequence). The CDR3 protein is CASSFEQDYGYTF. For the CDR3, the DNA is TGTGCCAGCAGCTTTGAACAGGACTATGGCTACACCTTC.

This chain uses TRBV13 with TRBJ2-1, with 9 bases that match TRBD2. Unmatched junction bases numbered 6, after V lost 7 bases and J lost 2 bases. Looked up from germline, CDR1 is PRHDT and CDR2 is FYEKMQ (reference sequence). The CDR3 consists of 15 residues. In nucleotides, the CDR3 is TGTGCCAGCATGCGCGGGGGGGCCCCCTACAATGAGCAGTTCTTC. Translation: CASMRGGAPYNEQFF.

This clone was recorded only once. The rearrangement uses TRBV7-9 and TRBJ1-5, with D tentatively TRBD1 (6 bases). There are 13 residues in the CDR3. V shed 10 bases and J shed 1 base, with 11 bases lying between them. Germline CDR1 reads SEHNR; CDR2 reads FQNEAQ (reference sequence). CDR3 protein: CATSDRSNQPQHF. For the CDR3, the DNA is TGTGCCACCTCGGACAGAAGCAATCAGCCCCAGCATTTT.

This chain links TRBV18 with TRBJ2-5, with TRBD1 matching over 9 bases. V dropped 3 bases and J dropped 2; count of bases not matched to a gene: 4. The CDR3 has 15 amino acids. Per the germline V gene, CDR1 is KGHSH and CDR2 is LQKENI. The CDR3 is CASSPATGGQETQYF. The CDR3 coding sequence is TGTGCCAGCTCACCGGCGACAGGGGGACAAGAGACCCAGTACTTC.

V and J are TRBV7-8 and TRBJ2-7; 8 bases map to TRBD2. Germline assignment: CDR1 SGHVS and CDR2 FQNEAQ. With V trimmed by 6 bases and J by 6 bases, 13 bases remained unmatched. The CDR3 totals 15 residues. The DNA of the CDR3 is TGTGCCAGCAGACTAGCCGAGGGACTAGTTCTCGAGCAGTACTTC. Its translation is CASRLAEGLVLEQYF.

The chain recombines TRBV19 with TRBJ1-2, with no clear D. The CDR3 has 12 residues. The germline V gene encodes CDR1 LNHDA and CDR2 SQIVND (reference sequence). V lost 3 bases, J lost 8 bases, and 10 bases lay in between. The CDR3, as DNA: TGTGCCAGTAGTATGGAGTTTCGGGGCTACACCTTC. Its translation is CASSMEFRGYTF.

Concerning this clone: The junction does not match germline at one end; this may be a read error. CDR3 region: CARSPGGDSYNEQFF. For the CDR3, the DNA is TGCGCCCGCAGCCCGGGGGGGGATTCCTACAATGAGCAGTTCTTC. The chain has TRBV5-1 and TRBJ2-1; 8 positions agree with TRBD2. This CDR3 region has 15 residues. CDR1 is SGHRS and CDR2 is YFSETQ in the germline V gene.

The V and J genes are TRBV19 and TRBJ2-3, with 9 nucleotides matching TRBD2. Germline V CDR1 and CDR2: LNHDA, SQIVND (reference sequence). Trimming at V came to 4 bases and at J to 2 bases, leaving 4 bases not matched to a gene. CDR3 length equals 15 residues. DNA of the CDR3: TGTGCCAGTAGTACCCTAGCGGGATTCACAGATACGCAGTATTTT. Residues: CASSTLAGFTDTQYF.

This chain links TRBV9 with TRBJ2-1; D ambiguous. The germline V and J ends were trimmed by 3 bases and 6 bases, with 10 bases remaining between them. The length of the CDR3 is 13 residues. The V gene's germline CDR1 is SGDLS and CDR2 YYNGEE. The CDR3 here is CASSATRFNEQFF. Written as DNA, the CDR3 is TGTGCCAGCAGCGCAACACGCTTCAATGAGCAGTTCTTC.

The chain uses TRBV10-3 and TRBJ1-3, with D possibly being TRBD1 (5 bases). The germline CDR1 and CDR2 sequences are ENHRY and SYGVKD. This CDR3 contains 16 residues. Trimming left V 10 bases short and J 0 bases short, with 19 bases between. CDR3 loop: CATTYGAESSGNTIYF. The CDR3 DNA sequence: TGTGCCACTACCTATGGGGCTGAGAGCTCTGGAAACACCATATATTTT.

The gene calls are TRBV18 and TRBJ2-7; 8 bases align to TRBD1. The CDR3 consists of 15 residues. V was clipped by 3 bases and J by 2 bases; unmatched bases: 6. Germline V CDR1 and CDR2: KGHSH, LQKENI. CDR3 protein: CASSPIPDRAYEQYF. The DNA for the CDR3 is TGTGCCAGCTCACCTATACCGGACAGGGCCTACGAGCAGTACTTC.

The V call is TRBV4-1, the J call TRBJ2-7, with 8 bases lining up with TRBD2. CDR3 length: 17 amino acids. V was clipped by 6 bases and J by 2 bases; unmatched bases: 15. Germline CDR1 MGHRA, CDR2 YSYEKL. CDR3 coding DNA: TGCGCCAGCAGTCAAACTAGCGGAGGCTCCGGGCCCTACGAGCAGTACTTC. Translating gives CASSQTSGGSGPYEQYF.

This clone has ten or more counts. V usage is TRBV27 and J usage is TRBJ2-1, with D perhaps TRBD2 (7 bases). V was cut by 5 bases and J by 6 bases, with 20 bases left in between. The germline V gene encodes CDR1 MNHEY and CDR2 SMNVEV (reference sequence). The CDR3 contains 16 residues. CDR3 DNA sequence: TGTGCCAGCAGTCCCAAGGGGGGGAGGGCCGGCAATGAGCAGTTCTTC. Protein: CASSPKGGRAGNEQFF.

This clone occurred once. This rearrangement joins TRBV19 to TRBJ1-2; a weak D match, TRBD1 (6 bases). CDR1 and CDR2 from the germline V gene are LNHDA and SQIVND (reference sequence). Trimming took 5 bases from V and 3 from J, leaving 19 bases between them. The CDR3 consists of 16 residues. CDR3 in amino acids: CASSPSATGRHYGYTF. The CDR3 region has the DNA TGTGCCAGTAGTCCCTCCGCGACAGGCCGACACTATGGCTACACCTTC.

The rearrangement uses TRBV7-9 and TRBJ1-1; D perhaps matches TRBD1 (6 bases). Germline CDR1 is SEHNR and CDR2 is FQNEAQ (reference sequence). The CDR3 is 14 amino acids. Trimming cost V 3 bases and J 5 bases, with 13 bases left between them. In nucleotides, the CDR3 is TGTGCCAGCAGCTTCGGGGGGCGCGGGACTGAAGCTTTCTTT. This encodes CASSFGGRGTEAFF.

The genes are TRBV27 and TRBJ2-7, with D possibly matching TRBD1 (5 bases). The CDR3 extends over 16 amino acids. V was clipped by 0 bases and J by 1 base, with 13 bases between them. Germline loops: CDR1 MNHEY, CDR2 SMNVEV (reference sequence). In DNA, the CDR3 is TGTGCCAGCAGTTTATCGCCCAGGGTCAGATCCTACGAGCAGTACTTC. Translated: CASSLSPRVRSYEQYF.

CDR3 sequence: CAISDRDVEQYF. As DNA, the CDR3 is TGTGCCATCAGCGACAGGGACGTCGAGCAGTACTTC. The chain combines TRBV10-3 with TRBJ2-7; 7 bases match TRBD1. The CDR3 extends over 12 amino acids. V gave up 6 bases and J gave up 6 bases; unmatched junction bases: 5. Germline CDR1 and CDR2: ENHRY and SYGVKD.